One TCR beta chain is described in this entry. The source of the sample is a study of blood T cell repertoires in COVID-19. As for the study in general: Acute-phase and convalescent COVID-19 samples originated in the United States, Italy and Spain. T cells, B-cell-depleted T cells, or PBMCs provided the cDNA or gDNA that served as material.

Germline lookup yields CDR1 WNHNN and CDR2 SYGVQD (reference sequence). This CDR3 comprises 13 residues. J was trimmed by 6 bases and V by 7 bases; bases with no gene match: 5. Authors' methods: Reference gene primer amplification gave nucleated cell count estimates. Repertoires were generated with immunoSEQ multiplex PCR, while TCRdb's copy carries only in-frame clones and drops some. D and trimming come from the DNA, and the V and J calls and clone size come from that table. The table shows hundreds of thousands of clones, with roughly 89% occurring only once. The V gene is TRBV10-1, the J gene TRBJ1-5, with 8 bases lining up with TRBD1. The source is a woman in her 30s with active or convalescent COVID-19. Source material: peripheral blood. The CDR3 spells CASKQGVSQPQHF. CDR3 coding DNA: TGCGCCAGCAAACAGGGGGTAAGTCAGCCCCAGCATTTT.